This is a list of T cell receptor beta chains from one sample in a study of blood T cell repertoires in COVID-19. Assay: immunoSEQ multiplex PCR; the TCRdb copy retains only in-frame clones and omits some. The sample lists over 200,000 clones; 86% were seen once. The sequenced sample consisted of peripheral blood. Source of these receptors: a young man who had recovered from COVID-19. CDR3s include the opening cysteine and the closing phenylalanine or tryptophan. Each record gives: clone size, D gene, V gene, J gene, CDR3 DNA, CDR3 protein. The D gene is left open where the match is weak. Size is stated for part of the rows, as once, few or many counts, or as a class when the clone is expanded.

few	-	TRBV16	TRBJ2-1	TGTGCCAGCAGCCCAGGACAGCGCTACAATGAGCAGTTCTTC	CASSPGQRYNEQFF
-	-	TRBV7-9	TRBJ1-1	TGTGCCAGCAGCCTTCAGGGGTCTCGGGCTGAAGCTTTCTTT	CASSLQGSRAEAFF
-	-	TRBV19	TRBJ1-3	TGTGCCAGTAGTATCGAGGAGTACACCATATATTTT	CASSIEEYTIYF
-	-	TRBV6-5	TRBJ2-7	TGTGCCAGCAGTTACCCCCGGGGGGACAACACCTACGAGCAGTACTTC	CASSYPRGDNTYEQYF
once	TRBD1	TRBV11-2	TRBJ1-3	TGTGCCAGCAGCCAAACAGGGGGACTCAACACCATATATTTT	CASSQTGGLNTIYF
-	-	TRBV12-3/TRBV12-4	TRBJ1-2	TGTGCCAGCAGTTTAACCGGGAGCGATGGCTACACCTTC	CASSLTGSDGYTF
-	TRBD1	TRBV7-6	TRBJ1-2	TGTGCCAGCAGTTTACGGACAGGGGAAAACTATGGCTACACCTTC	CASSLRTGENYGYTF
-	-	TRBV12-5	TRBJ2-5	TGTGCTAGTGGTTTGAGCGAGACCCAGTACTTC	CASGLSETQYF
-	-	TRBV10-2	TRBJ2-4	TGCGCCAGCAGTGAACAGCGGGCAAACATTCAGTACTTC	CASSEQRANIQYF
-	-	TRBV29-1	TRBJ2-3	TGCAGCGTTGGCGAGGGTTTTGTGTATTTT	CSVGEGFVYF
once	TRBD1	TRBV9	TRBJ2-2	TGTGCCAGCAGCGCACAGGGGACCCTCTACACCGGGGAGCTGTTTTTT	CASSAQGTLYTGELFF
-	TRBD1	TRBV29-1	TRBJ1-4	TGCAGCGCGGCGGGACAGGGGGGGGAAAAACTGTTTTTT	CSAAGQGGEKLFF
few	TRBD1	TRBV19	TRBJ1-1	TGTGCCACCACGCGGGACAGTTACACTGAAGCTTTCTTT	CATTRDSYTEAFF
-	-	TRBV29-1	TRBJ2-1	TGCAGCGTGGGGATGAGGGCGCGAAATGAGCAGTTCTTC	CSVGMRARNEQFF
-	TRBD1	TRBV19	TRBJ1-5	TGTGCCAGTAAGGGGGCCCGGGACCGCGCAACCAATCAGCCCCAGCATTTT	CASKGARDRATNQPQHF
few	-	TRBV7-2	TRBJ2-5	TGTGCCAGCAGCTTTTTGGCAGGGCAAGAGACCCAGTACTTC	CASSFLAGQETQYF
once	-	TRBV27	TRBJ1-6	TGTGCCAGCAGGGAGACAGGAACCGGATATAATTCACCCCTCCACTTT	CASRETGTGYNSPLHF
-	-	TRBV5-1	TRBJ1-2	TGCGCCAGCAGCTTGGCGGGGGGCGCGACAGATGGCTACACCTTC	CASSLAGGATDGYTF
-	-	TRBV25-1	TRBJ2-5	TGTGCCAGCAGTGAATATCGGGTTGGGCAAGAGACCCAGTACTTC	CASSEYRVGQETQYF
-	-	TRBV15	TRBJ1-5	TGTGCCACCAGCCGGGACCCGGGACACAATCAGCCCCAGCATTTT	CATSRDPGHNQPQHF
-	-	TRBV19	TRBJ1-3	TGTGCCAGTAGCGACTACTCTGGAAACACCATATATTTT	CASSDYSGNTIYF
-	TRBD1	TRBV5-1	TRBJ2-3	TGCGCCAGCAGCTTTGGACAGGTCACAGATACGCAGTATTTT	CASSFGQVTDTQYF
-	-	TRBV7-9	TRBJ1-6	TGTGCCAGCAGCCCCGCGCTCTCCTATAATTCACCCCTCCACTTT	CASSPALSYNSPLHF
-	-	TRBV13	TRBJ1-1	TGTGCCAGCAGCTTTGAGGTACAGGAGACTGAAGCTTTCTTT	CASSFEVQETEAFF
-	TRBD1	TRBV10-2	TRBJ1-2	TGCGCCAGTACAGGGGTAATTGGGTATGGCTACACCTTC	CASTGVIGYGYTF
-	-	TRBV27	TRBJ2-3	TGTGCCAGCAGTTTACGCGGCAGTTATGCTACAGATACGCAGTATTTT	CASSLRGSYATDTQYF
-	TRBD1	TRBV18	TRBJ2-7	TGTGCCAGCTCACCAATTCCGGGACAGGGGTTCTACGAGCAGTACTTC	CASSPIPGQGFYEQYF
-	TRBD1	TRBV3-1/TRBV3-2	TRBJ2-3	TGTGCCAGCAGCACGCTCACAGGGGGCGGGCAGTATTTT	CASSTLTGGGQYF
-	-	TRBV7-2	TRBJ1-6	TGTGCCAGCAGCGCCCGTAGCTCCTATAATTCACCCCTCCACTTT	CASSARSSYNSPLHF